These 19 T cell receptor beta chains share one sample of origin, sequenced in a study of radiation and T cells in renal cell carcinoma. Libraries were prepared by immunoSEQ multiplex PCR; TCRdb keeps only in-frame clonotypes and omits some of them. The sample consists of some 150,000 clones, around 88% of them appearing once. Time point of the sample: blood 4 weeks post-SBRT, at nephrectomy. The treatment: 15 Gy SBRT to primary tumor, nephrectomy 4 weeks later. The specimen was blood, collected from a patient whose treatment included radiotherapy and nephrectomy. These TCRs come from a woman aged 45-60 years with renal cell carcinoma.

The chain combines TRBV4-3 with TRBJ1-1, with D possibly TRBD1 on 6 matching bases. Germline-derived CDR1 and CDR2 are LGHNA and YSLEER. The length of the CDR3 is 12 residues. The V end lost 2 bases, the J end lost 9 bases, and 10 bases lay between the germline ends. The DNA of the CDR3 is TGCGCCAGCAGCCAAACACAGGGAAAAGCTTTCTTT. The encoded protein is CASSQTQGKAFF.

This rearrangement joins TRBV27 to TRBJ1-1; D not certain. The CDR3 loop spans 13 amino acids. CDR1 MNHEY and CDR2 SMNVEV come from the germline V gene (reference sequence). The V end lost 10 bases, the J end lost 4 bases, and 16 bases lay between the germline ends. The CDR3 sequence is CATLKRAGTEAFF. CDR3 coding DNA: TGTGCCACCCTCAAGAGGGCGGGCACTGAAGCTTTCTTT.

A single count supports this clone. The gene calls are TRBV5-6 and TRBJ1-4; D not certain. The CDR3 consists of 15 residues. The V and J ends lost 3 bases and 7 bases respectively, with 16 bases between them. Germline CDR1 and CDR2: SGHDT and YYEEEE. The CDR3 nucleotides are TGTGCCAGCAGCTCTCTGAGCCTAAACCCTGAAAAACTGTTTTTT. It is translated as CASSSLSLNPEKLFF. Based on the CDR3 plus reference TRBV5-6 and TRBJ1-4, the full variable domain is DAGVTQSPTHLIKTRGQQVTLRCSPKSGHDTVSWYQQALGQGPQFIFQYYEEEERQRGNFPDRFSGHQFPNYSSELNVNALLLGDSALYLCASSSLSLNPEKLFFGSGTQLSVL.

The rearrangement uses TRBV2 and TRBJ1-5; possible D gene TRBD1, 5 bases. V gave up 6 bases and J gave up 5 bases, with 17 bases separating them. The germline gives CDR1 SNHLY, CDR2 FYNNEI. The CDR3 has 15 amino acids. This chain's CDR3 is CASSPQTTEYQPQHF. CDR3 nucleotide sequence: TGTGCCAGCAGCCCTCAAACGACAGAATATCAGCCCCAGCATTTT.

This sequence joins TRBV5-1 and TRBJ2-7; D gene unclear. The CDR3 extends over 14 amino acids. The germline V gene encodes CDR1 SGHRS and CDR2 YFSETQ. Trimming removed 0 bases from V and 5 bases from J, with 12 bases in between. The CDR3 spells CASSLVGSDNEQYF. DNA for the CDR3: TGCGCCAGCAGCTTGGTAGGCAGCGACAACGAGCAGTACTTC.

This clone appeared a single time. The gene calls are TRBV11-2 and TRBJ2-3; D may be TRBD2 (6 bases). This CDR3 spans 12 amino acids. The V and J ends lost 6 bases and 6 bases respectively, with 10 bases between them. The germline V gene has CDR1 SGHAT and CDR2 FQNNGV. The CDR3 nucleotides are TGTGCCAGCAGGGGGGGTCTTGATACGCAGTATTTT. Its protein product is CASRGGLDTQYF.

This chain uses TRBV11-2 with TRBJ1-3; no clear D gene. Germline-derived CDR1 and CDR2 are SGHAT and FQNNGV. Deletions cut 0 bases from V and 0 bases from J, with 12 bases between. This CDR3 is built from 17 residues. CDR3 loop: CASSLERAGSSGNTIYF. The CDR3 coding sequence is TGTGCCAGCAGCTTAGAACGGGCAGGATCCTCTGGAAACACCATATATTTT.

This clone has ten or more counts. The chain's CDR3 is CASSRSGGYGELFF. CDR3 sequence (DNA): TGTGCCAGCAGCCGTAGCGGGGGTTACGGGGAGCTGTTTTTT. This rearrangement joins TRBV6-5 to TRBJ2-2; 9 bases match TRBD2. Unmatched junction bases numbered 6, after V lost 6 bases and J lost 7 bases. Germline V CDR1 and CDR2: MNHEY, SVGAGI. CDR3 length: 14 amino acids.

The chain links TRBV5-4 to TRBJ1-2; 8 bases line up with TRBD1. The germline V gene has CDR1 SGHNT and CDR2 YYREEE (reference sequence). The J segment lost 2 bases and the V segment lost 0 bases, leaving 3 bases of the junction unmatched. The CDR3 totals 15 residues. The CDR3 sequence: CASSLGTGTNYGYTF. CDR3 bases: TGTGCCAGCAGCTTGGGGACAGGGACCAACTATGGCTACACCTTC.

The gene calls are TRBV18 and TRBJ2-1; 13 positions match TRBD2. This CDR3 comprises 15 residues. Looked up from germline, CDR1 is KGHSH and CDR2 is LQKENI. V lost 4 bases to trimming and J lost 5 bases; unmatched junction nucleotides: 2. CDR3 coding DNA: TGTGCCAGCTCACTCGGACTAGCGGGGGACAATGAGCAGTTCTTC. It specifies CASSLGLAGDNEQFF. Drawing the rest from reference TRBV18 and TRBJ2-1, the complete variable domain is NAGVMQNPRHLVRRRGQEARLRCSPMKGHSHVYWYRQLPEEGLKFMVYLQKENIIDESGMPKERFSAEFPKEGPSILRIQQVVRGDSAAYFCASSLGLAGDNEQFFGPGTRLTVL.

The gene calls are TRBV5-1 and TRBJ2-7; TRBD2 agrees at 13 bases. This CDR3 contains 15 residues. V shed 3 bases, J shed 5 bases, and the junction held 5 bases outside the gene matches. From germline, CDR1 is SGHRS and CDR2 YFSETQ. The DNA for the CDR3 is TGCGCCAGCAGCTGGACTAGCGGGAGTAACCACGAGCAGTACTTC. It codes for CASSWTSGSNHEQYF.

The chain links TRBV19 to TRBJ2-3; possibly TRBD1 or TRBD2 for D (6 bases each). This CDR3 has 13 residues. Germline V gene lookup returns CDR1 LNHDA and CDR2 SQIVND (reference sequence). V shed 5 bases and J shed 5 bases, with 11 bases lying between them. The CDR3, as DNA: TGTGCCAGTAGTCGGGGGCCCGAAGATACGCAGTATTTT. Translated, it gives CASSRGPEDTQYF. Looking up the rest from reference TRBV19 and TRBJ2-3 gives the full variable domain: DGGITQSPKYLFRKEGQNVTLSCEQNLNHDAMYWYRQDPGQGLRLIYYSQIVNDFQKGDIAEGYSVSREKKESFPLTVTSAQKNPTAFYLCASSRGPEDTQYFGPGTRLTVL.

V and J are TRBV4-3 and TRBJ2-5, with unresolved D. The germline V gene has CDR1 LGHNA and CDR2 YSLEER. V was cut by 1 base and J by 7 bases, with 7 bases left in between. The CDR3 is made up of 12 amino acids. CDR3 nucleotide sequence: TGCGCCAGCAGCCAAGCCTCCGGGACCCAGTACTTC. This gives the protein CASSQASGTQYF.

The chain has TRBV7-2 and TRBJ2-1; unclear D gene. From germline, CDR1 is SGHTA and CDR2 FQGNSA. V was shortened by 6 bases and J by 9 bases, with 15 bases between the two germline ends. The CDR3 has 13 residues. The CDR3 DNA follows: TGTGCCAGCAGTCTAAGATCAAACCGTGAGCAGTTCTTC. It specifies CASSLRSNREQFF. The complete variable domain, with remaining parts taken from reference TRBV7-2 and TRBJ2-1, reads GAGVSQSPSNKVTEKGKDVELRCDPISGHTALYWYRQSLGQGLEFLIYFQGNSAPDKSGLPSDRFSAERTGGSVSTLTIQRTQQEDSAVYLCASSLRSNREQFFGPGTRLTVL.

DNA for the CDR3: TGCGCCAGCAGCTTGAGTAACTCCCAAGAGACCCAGTACTTC. It is translated as CASSLSNSQETQYF. The rearrangement uses TRBV5-1 and TRBJ2-5; D remains ambiguous. V was cut by 1 base and J by 1 base, with 8 bases left in between. Germline CDR1 reads SGHRS; CDR2 reads YFSETQ. CDR3 length: 14 residues.

V and J are TRBV6-4 and TRBJ1-2, with TRBD1 matching over 10 bases. Unmatched junction bases numbered 7, after V lost 5 bases and J lost 7 bases. Looked up from germline, CDR1 is MRHNA and CDR2 is SNTAGT. CDR3 length equals 14 residues. CDR3 DNA sequence: TGTGCCAGCAGTTCCGGGACAGGGGTGTCTGGCTACACCTTC. Protein: CASSSGTGVSGYTF.

V gene TRBV9 combines with J gene TRBJ2-1, with D unclear. The CDR3 spans 14 residues. Trimming took 1 base from V and 7 from J, leaving 12 bases between them. Germline CDR1 SGDLS, CDR2 YYNGEE. The CDR3 loop reads CASSVSLGLNEQFF. The CDR3 DNA follows: TGTGCCAGCAGCGTATCCCTGGGTCTGAATGAGCAGTTCTTC.

This chain joins TRBV7-3 and TRBJ2-2; D unresolved. V was clipped by 5 bases and J by 8 bases, with 6 bases between them. Germline CDR1 and CDR2: SGHTA and FQGTGA. There are 11 residues in the CDR3. CDR3 DNA: TGTGCCAGCAGCGCGGCAGGGGAGCTGTTTTTT. Translated, it gives CASSAAGELFF.

This clone has more than one count but fewer than ten. This chain joins TRBV6-5 and TRBJ1-2; D not certain. Germline V gene sequence: CDR1 MNHEY, CDR2 SVGAGI. The CDR3 has 14 residues. V lost 6 bases, J lost 0 bases, and 11 bases lay in between. CDR3: CASSRDRSNYGYTF. The CDR3 DNA is TGTGCCAGCAGCCGAGACCGATCTAACTATGGCTACACCTTC.